The 5 T cell receptor beta chains reported below all come from one sample, sequenced in a study of blood T cell repertoires in COVID-19. Sequencing used immunoSEQ multiplex PCR; TCRdb keeps in-frame clones, though not all of them. The table records 90,000 to 100,000 clones, 80% to 85% of them present only once. Specimen: peripheral blood. These receptor sequences come from a man aged 55 to 70 with acute or convalescent COVID-19.

This clone was found a few times. This rearrangement joins TRBV6-5 to TRBJ1-5; possible D gene TRBD1, 5 bases. This CDR3 is built from 13 residues. Germline CDR1 and CDR2: MNHEY and SVGAGI. Trimming took 8 bases from V and 2 from J, leaving 10 bases between them. The CDR3 here is CASPGRGNQPQHF. CDR3 DNA: TGTGCCAGCCCCGGCAGGGGCAATCAGCCCCAGCATTTT.

The rearrangement joins TRBV11-3 to TRBJ2-5, with 7 nucleotides matching TRBD1. Germline CDR1 SGHNT, CDR2 YENEEA. CDR3 length equals 16 residues. The trim removed 2 bases at V and 3 bases at J, leaving 9 bases unmatched. The CDR3 coding sequence is TGTGCCAGCAGCTTAATATCGTGGGACAGCAAAGAGACCCAGTACTTC. It specifies CASSLISWDSKETQYF.

The V call is TRBV11-3, the J call TRBJ2-7; TRBD2 agrees at 9 bases. The CDR3 contains 15 residues. The ends lost 4 bases at V and 2 bases at J; junction bases unmatched: 6. Germline assignment: CDR1 SGHNT and CDR2 YENEEA. CDR3 amino acids: CASSSRTSATYEQYF. The CDR3 nucleotides are TGTGCCAGCAGCTCTCGGACTAGCGCGACCTACGAGCAGTACTTC. The full variable domain, rest sourced from reference TRBV11-3 and TRBJ2-7, is EAGVVQSPRYKIIEKKQPVAFWCNPISGHNTLYWYLQNLGQGPELLIRYENEEAVDDSQLPKDRFSAERLKGVDSTLKIQPAELGDSAVYLCASSSRTSATYEQYFGPGTRLTVT.

The chain uses TRBV19 and TRBJ1-5; 7 nucleotides match TRBD1. CDR3 length: 13 residues. The germline V gene encodes CDR1 LNHDA and CDR2 SQIVND (reference sequence). The V segment lost 6 bases and the J segment 4 bases; nucleotides outside the gene matches: 3. This chain's CDR3 is CASSPRGNQPQHF. In nucleotides, the CDR3 is TGTGCCAGTAGCCCCAGGGGGAATCAGCCCCAGCATTTT.

The chain combines TRBV11-2 with TRBJ1-3, with D possibly TRBD1 on 5 matching bases. Germline CDR1 SGHAT, CDR2 FQNNGV. V lost 1 base and J lost 11, with 9 bases in between. The CDR3 loop spans 12 amino acids. Written as DNA, the CDR3 is TGTGCCAGCAGCTTAGCCAGGGAGGCCATATATTTT. As protein: CASSLAREAIYF.